This section outlines one T cell receptor (beta chain) sequence together with its context. Its specificity is unknown. A read error may account for a junction end that differs from germline. From germline, CDR1 is MNHEY and CDR2 SVGAGI. This CDR3 region has 16 residues. Total RNA (around 500 ng) served as template for TCR beta cDNA synthesis primed by a constant-region primer. Three nested multiplex PCR rounds of slightly modified ARM-PCR generated TCR beta libraries. Rounds one and two of PCR, each of 10 cycles, were primed with TRBV1-TRBV30 forward primers and a C-beta reverse primer. Each CDR3 protein is one row after TCRdb ran MiXCR on the multiplex PCR reads. The table shows 100,000 to 150,000 distinct CDR3 sequences, with 64% occurring only once. Co-extracting RNA and DNA was done with roughly 17-31 mg of unsorted bulk tissue as input. Surgical resection treated primary liver carcinoma in the patients.

This specimen belongs to a study of tumor-infiltrating lymphocytes in primary liver carcinoma. Study information: Samples returned roughly 3.65 to 8 million productive TCRbeta reads, a yield that was similar across tissue types.

Points from the study as a whole: Relative to blood, tumors carried a significantly larger fraction of the repertoire in their top 250 clones (p = 0.039). Researchers found tumor-adjacent and tumor-blood pairs overlapped less than tumor region pairs.

The chain links TRBV6-5 to TRBJ2-1, with 7 bases aligning to TRBD2. The clonotype originates from a woman aged 55-70 years with primary liver carcinoma and hepatitis B virus infection. The sequenced sample was liver tumor tissue from sampling region 3. Subset denoted: tumor region T3, left-lateral pole. The CDR3 loop reads CASSLAGSGSYNEHFF. The CDR3 DNA follows: TGTGCCAGCAGTTTGGCAGGTAGCGGGTCCTACAATGAGCACTTCTTC.